This T cell receptor beta chain is drawn from a study of CXCR3-negative and CXCR3-positive naive CD8 T cells (dated by TCRdb to the late 2010s). For the wider study: In total, 130 million to 150 million TRB reads were obtained, corresponding to roughly 1.5 +/- 0.3 million reads per library. Diversity and physicochemical repertoire analyses covered roughly eleven donors pooled from two independent experiments. TRBV-TRBJ cluster analysis included naive subsets from roughly 5 donors and memory cells from 3 donors. What the research found in general, with its limitations: Naive CXCR3-negative and CXCR3-positive cells from the same donor showed similar TRBV-TRBJ usage, whereas memory cells showed distinct patterns. Freshly isolated PBMCs were used for most assays because CXCR3 expression partially decreased after cryopreservation. Because surface CD5, which has been linked to self-reactivity in mice, was comparable between naive subsets, TCR interaction strength was also inferred from TRB CDR3 physicochemical properties. Comparably high repertoire diversity was found in both naive subsets, whereas much lower repertoire diversity was found in memory CD8+ T cells. TRB CDR3s from CXCR3-positive naive cells showed higher hydrophobicity (lower Kidera factor 4), lower energy, and higher strength and volume indices than CXCR3-negative naive cells.

From the germline V gene, CDR1 is SQVTM and CDR2 is ANQGSEA. The CDR3, cysteine through phenylalanine, is 11 amino acids long. No DNA appears here. TCRdb shows the sequencer as NextSeq 550. The Human TCR Profiling Kit (MiLaboratory) was used to prepare UMI-labeled 5' RACE TRB cDNA libraries. The full amount of extracted RNA was used for cDNA synthesis, and the full amount of resulting cDNA was used for PCR amplification. Libraries were prepared in parallel with an identical number of PCR cycles. As for the authors' bioinformatics: With a requirement of at least two reads per UMI, MIGEC and MiXCR extracted about 53,000 +/- 9,400 unique UMI-labeled TRB cDNA molecules per library. On average, roughly 40,000 +/- 10,000 functional in-frame TRB CDR3 nucleotide clonotypes lacking stop codons were found per library. After downsampling to 5000 UMI-labeled TRB molecules per sample, diversity metrics, including normalized Shannon-Wiener and Chao1, were computed in VDJtools. VDJtools was used to calculate clonotype-size-weighted physicochemical properties of the central five CDR3 residues, namely interaction energy, strength, volume and Kidera factor 4. One entry per CDR3 protein sequence results from the TCRdb reprocessing of the reads, with DNA left out. TCRdb's processing, not the study's, gives the V and J calls here. This sample's table carries some 66,000 distinct CDR3 sequences. The ten largest clonotypes hold nearly 1.5% of the sample.

About this clonotype itself: Its specific antigen is unknown.

Each CD8+ T cell subset was flow-sorted in triplicate, and some 310,000 cells per subset were placed directly into RLT lysis buffer. Naive CD8+ T cells were defined stringently as CD45RO-CCR7+CD27+CD95- to exclude memory contaminants. Peripheral blood mononuclear cells were isolated from buffy coats by standard density gradient centrifugation. Naive CXCR3-negative and CXCR3-positive CD8+ T cells were flow-sorted on a FACSAria III. Total RNA was extracted from sorted cells using an RNeasy Mini Kit. The sequencing sample was made of naive CXCR3- CD8+ T cells from blood. The cell subset or site label here, explained by the study, means: CD45RO-CCR7+CD27+CD95- naive CD8+ T cells lacking CXCR3 (TNR3-). This chain joins TRBV29-1 to TRBJ2-7; TCRdb's assignment of TRBD2 cannot be checked, as there is no DNA. The TCR sequence derives from a human donor in good health. Some clones in this sample may be carry-over from other donors' samples. CDR3 protein: CSVVAQALQYF.